In this sample, the clone carrying this TCR beta chain turned up once. It was across several immunoSEQ plates that each subset's genomic DNA was evenly split. Scientists sequenced DNA from unsorted PBMC on ten immunoSEQ deep assay plates. Measured with immunoSEQ multiplex PCR; TCRdb has only the in-frame clones, and not every one. The table shows hundreds of thousands of clones, with 70% to 80% occurring only once. These data are taken from a study of shared clonotypes between healthy human individuals. The CDR3 contains 17 residues. J was trimmed by 4 bases and V by 4 bases; bases with no gene match: 13. Germline assignment: CDR1 MNHNS and CDR2 SASEGT.

Material: PBMCs. The clonotype was recovered from a woman in her 40s in good health. Some clones in this sample may be carry-over from other donors' samples. V is TRBV6-1 and J is TRBJ1-1; 9 nucleotides match TRBD1. CDR3 amino acids: CASSGVPGQGKGTEAFF. The CDR3 region has the DNA TGTGCCAGCAGTGGCGTCCCGGGACAGGGAAAGGGCACTGAAGCTTTCTTT.